The 27 T cell receptor beta chains in this list originate from one sample, sequenced in a study of blood T cell repertoires in COVID-19. Assay used: immunoSEQ multiplex PCR; TCRdb lists only in-frame clones, some missing. The sample holds some 120,000 clones, roughly 90% seen once. The sequenced sample consisted of peripheral blood. These receptors all come from a man aged 50-59 years with active COVID-19.

The chain is built from TRBV6-6 and TRBJ1-4; D is perhaps TRBD1 (5 bases). The CDR3 contains 15 residues. Germline loops: CDR1 MNHNY, CDR2 SVGAGI (reference sequence). The V and J ends lost 6 bases and 4 bases respectively, with 15 bases between them. The CDR3 loop reads CASRRGGIVNEKLFF. Here the CDR3 DNA reads TGTGCCAGCAGGCGCGGGGGGATAGTTAATGAAAAACTGTTTTTT.

The J gene is TRBJ2-3, the V gene TRBV29-1; tentative D call: TRBD2 (5 bases). The CDR3 runs 13 residues. The germline V and J ends were trimmed by 4 bases and 3 bases, with 11 bases remaining between them. In germline, CDR1 is SQVTM, CDR2 ANQGSEA. The CDR3 here is CSVAGTQTDTQYF. DNA for the CDR3: TGCAGCGTTGCGGGAACGCAAACAGATACGCAGTATTTT.

This clone has only one observation. V usage is TRBV4-1 and J usage is TRBJ2-1; 9 bases map to TRBD1. The CDR3 spans 15 residues. J was trimmed by 3 bases and V by 2 bases; bases with no gene match: 2. Looked up from germline, CDR1 is MGHRA and CDR2 is YSYEKL. The CDR3 sequence: CASSQQTGGYNEQFF. CDR3 in DNA: TGCGCCAGCAGCCAACAGACAGGGGGCTACAATGAGCAGTTCTTC.

In this sample, this clone turned up a few times. The V and J genes are TRBV27 and TRBJ2-7; maybe TRBD2 (6 bases). Trimming removed 6 bases from V and 5 bases from J, with 20 bases in between. There are 15 residues in the CDR3. Germline V gives CDR1 MNHEY, CDR2 SMNVEV (reference sequence). The CDR3 here is CASRRGLLTAHEQYV. Here the CDR3 DNA reads TGTGCCAGCAGGAGGGGACTCCTAACAGCCCACGAGCAGTACGTC.

The chain employs TRBV3-1 (or the pseudogene TRBV3-2) and TRBJ2-3; 10 bases match TRBD2. Germline CDR1 reads LGHDT; CDR2 reads YNNKEL (reference sequence). The CDR3 length is 15 residues. V was pared by 2 bases and J by 3 bases, with 2 bases of the junction left unmatched. The CDR3 protein is CASSQSSGSTDTQYF. Here the CDR3 DNA reads TGTGCCAGCAGCCAATCTAGCGGGAGTACAGATACGCAGTATTTT.

The CDR3 sequence: CASSVDSLDQPQHF. Here the CDR3 DNA reads TGTGCCAGCAGCGTCGACAGTCTGGATCAGCCCCAGCATTTT. V gene TRBV6-5 combines with J gene TRBJ1-5, with D possibly matching TRBD1 (5 bases). The ends were cut back, 6 bases at V and 5 bases at J, with 14 bases in the middle. Germline CDR1 is MNHEY and CDR2 is SVGAGI. The CDR3 loop spans 14 amino acids.

On this clone: Other DNA sequences from this sample encode an identical CDR3 as well. This CDR3 reads CASSGKAGGTDTQYF. CDR3 nucleotide sequence: TGTGCCAGCAGTGGTAAAGCGGGGGGCACAGATACGCAGTATTTT. This sequence joins TRBV2 and TRBJ2-3, with 8 nucleotides matching TRBD2. The V segment lost 4 bases and the J segment 1 base; nucleotides outside the gene matches: 4. CDR1 is SNHLY, CDR2 FYNNEI, per germline. The CDR3 extends over 15 amino acids.

V gene TRBV9 combines with J gene TRBJ1-5; 9 bases align to TRBD1. V lost 3 bases, J lost 4 bases, and 5 bases stayed unmatched. The CDR3 contains 15 residues. The germline V gene has CDR1 SGDLS and CDR2 YYNGEE. The CDR3 here is CASSAGTGINQPQHF. DNA of the CDR3: TGTGCCAGCAGCGCCGGGACAGGGATAAATCAGCCCCAGCATTTT.

The V and J genes are TRBV29-1 and TRBJ2-3; perhaps TRBD2 as D (6 bases). Trimming stripped 8 bases from V and 1 base from J, with 16 bases between. Germline-derived CDR1 and CDR2 are SQVTM and ANQGSEA. This CDR3 is 14 amino acids long. CDR3 amino acids: CSSARREGTDTQYF. CDR3 sequence (DNA): TGCAGCTCTGCGAGGAGGGAGGGCACAGATACGCAGTATTTT.

This chain joins TRBV7-2 and TRBJ2-1; D may be TRBD1 (5 bases). The CDR3 has 14 amino acids. The V gene's germline CDR1 is SGHTA and CDR2 FQGNSA. The V gene lost 1 base and the J gene lost 4 bases, with 8 bases spanning the gap. DNA of the CDR3: TGTGCCAGCAGCTTAGGGGGCGTATACAATGAGCAGTTCTTC. Its protein is CASSLGGVYNEQFF.

Points on this clone: The identical CDR3 is also encoded by other nucleotide sequences in the sample. The V gene is TRBV6-4, the J gene TRBJ2-1; 11 bases fit TRBD1. The CDR3 contains 15 residues. The germline gives CDR1 MRHNA, CDR2 SNTAGT. With V trimmed by 3 bases and J by 2 bases, 0 bases remained unmatched. CDR3 protein: CASSEGQGAYNEQFF. The CDR3 region has the DNA TGTGCCAGCAGTGAGGGACAGGGGGCCTACAATGAGCAGTTCTTC.

The rearrangement joins TRBV7-9 to TRBJ2-7; possible D gene TRBD2, 5 bases. Germline V gene lookup returns CDR1 SEHNR and CDR2 FQNEAQ (reference sequence). The CDR3 contains 14 residues. V lost 5 bases, J lost 0 bases, and 11 bases lay in between. CDR3 loop: CASSAPGGSYEQYV. CDR3 DNA: TGTGCCAGCAGCGCCCCTGGAGGCTCCTACGAGCAGTACGTC.

The CDR3 reads CASSVESPSDTQYF. The CDR3 DNA reads TGTGCCAGCAGCGTAGAATCTCCCTCAGATACGCAGTATTTT. The rearrangement links TRBV9 to TRBJ2-3; D gene uncertain. This CDR3 has 14 amino acids. V lost 0 bases to trimming and J lost 4 bases, with 9 bases between them. The germline gives CDR1 SGDLS, CDR2 YYNGEE.

This rearrangement joins TRBV14 to TRBJ2-3, with TRBD2 as a possible D gene (6 bases). The CDR3 contains 15 residues. Between the trimmed V and J ends, which lost 3 bases and 2 bases, there was a span of 12 bases. CDR1 is SGHDN and CDR2 is FVKESK in the germline V gene. The CDR3 nucleotides are TGTGCCAGCAGCCACCCGGGACTGCACACAGATACGCAGTATTTT. This sequence encodes CASSHPGLHTDTQYF.

This rearrangement joins TRBV19 to TRBJ1-5, with D tentatively TRBD1 (5 bases). Germline assignment: CDR1 LNHDA and CDR2 SQIVND (reference sequence). This CDR3 has 13 residues. V was shortened by 7 bases and J by 6 bases, with 13 bases between the two germline ends. The CDR3 here is CASTLPGLQPQHF. Here the CDR3 DNA reads TGTGCCAGTACCCTGCCGGGACTTCAGCCCCAGCATTTT.

This sequence joins TRBV6-5 and TRBJ1-2; D possibly corresponds to TRBD1 (5 bases). Germline CDR1 is MNHEY and CDR2 is SVGAGI. V gave up 2 bases and J gave up 13 bases, with 14 bases separating them. CDR3 length: 12 amino acids. CDR3 sequence (DNA): TGTGCCAGCAGTTACAAGGGGCTGTCGGCCACCTTC. Residues: CASSYKGLSATF.

J is TRBJ2-2 and V is TRBV18; D is unclear. This CDR3 contains 16 residues. V was clipped by 0 bases and J by 5 bases, with 13 bases between them. Germline V gene lookup returns CDR1 KGHSH and CDR2 LQKENI. DNA of the CDR3: TGTGCCAGCTCACCACCGTACAGCCCTAAAACCGGGGAGCTGTTTTTT. Its protein product is CASSPPYSPKTGELFF.

This chain links TRBV4-2 with TRBJ2-1; tentatively, D is TRBD2 (5 bases). Trimming stripped 0 bases from V and 9 bases from J, with 15 bases between. Germline values: CDR1 LGHNA, CDR2 YNFKEQ. The CDR3 is 15 residues long. This chain's CDR3 is CASSQDGSGIGEQFF. The CDR3 bases are TGTGCCAGCAGCCAAGATGGAAGCGGCATAGGTGAGCAGTTCTTC.

V is TRBV5-6 and J is TRBJ2-1, with D maybe TRBD2 (6 bases). CDR3 length: 12 residues. Trimming removed 3 bases at V and 16 bases at J, with 17 bases between. Germline CDR1 reads SGHDT; CDR2 reads YYEEEE. CDR3 sequence reads: CASSSPGTSGFF. The CDR3 nucleotides read TGTGCCAGCAGCTCCCCCGGGACTTCGGGTTTCTTC.

This chain connects TRBV7-9 to TRBJ2-7; perhaps TRBD2 as D (6 bases). Germline assignment: CDR1 SEHNR and CDR2 FQNEAQ (reference sequence). The CDR3 is 15 residues long. Trimming pared 6 bases from V and 0 bases from J, leaving 15 bases between. The CDR3 region is CASSLGGPLSYEQYF. In DNA, the CDR3 is TGTGCCAGCAGTCTTGGAGGGCCCCTCTCCTACGAGCAGTACTTC.

The J gene is TRBJ2-1, the V gene TRBV6-2 or TRBV6-3, with 14 positions matching TRBD2. V was pared by 5 bases and J by 9 bases, with 6 bases of the junction left unmatched. This CDR3 has 15 amino acids. Germline V gene sequence: CDR1 MNHEY, CDR2 SVGEGT. CDR3 protein: CASSQGLAGVSEQFF. CDR3 coding DNA: TGTGCCAGCAGTCAGGGACTAGCGGGAGTGAGTGAGCAGTTCTTC.

The V gene is TRBV19, the J gene TRBJ2-2; TRBD2 aligns across 9 bases. Germline loops: CDR1 LNHDA, CDR2 SQIVND (reference sequence). J gave up 1 base and V 6 bases, and 0 bases lay outside the gene matches. This CDR3 is built from 14 residues. CDR3 sequence: CASRLAGNTGELFF. CDR3 DNA sequence: TGTGCCAGTAGACTAGCGGGGAACACCGGGGAGCTGTTTTTT.

This clone has just a few counts. The CDR3 sequence: CASSATGGKVQPQHF. As DNA, the CDR3 is TGTGCCAGCAGTGCGACAGGGGGAAAAGTTCAGCCCCAGCATTTT. The genes are TRBV2 and TRBJ1-5; 9 bases are shared with TRBD1. The germline V gene encodes CDR1 SNHLY and CDR2 FYNNEI. The trim removed 4 bases at V and 6 bases at J, leaving 7 bases unmatched. The CDR3 is 15 residues long.

The chain employs TRBV9 and TRBJ1-3, with 7 bases that match TRBD1. Germline trimming cut 3 bases from V and 2 bases from J; bases unmatched to any gene: 8. Germline V gene sequence: CDR1 SGDLS, CDR2 YYNGEE. The CDR3 is made up of 16 amino acids. DNA for the CDR3: TGTGCCAGCAGCGGACAAGGGGGCCGGGCTGGAAACACCATATATTTT. Its protein product is CASSGQGGRAGNTIYF.

The chain carries TRBV15 and TRBJ1-4, with D possibly TRBD1 on 5 matching bases. The CDR3 contains 13 residues. Germline V gene sequence: CDR1 LNHNV, CDR2 YYDKDF (reference sequence). The V gene lost 6 bases and the J gene lost 7 bases, with 12 bases spanning the gap. CDR3 protein: CATSRDLGEKLFF. The CDR3 DNA sequence: TGTGCCACCAGTAGGGACTTAGGTGAAAAACTGTTTTTT.

V usage is TRBV18 and J usage is TRBJ1-3; D may be TRBD1 (5 bases). Per germline, CDR1 KGHSH and CDR2 LQKENI. The CDR3 has 15 amino acids. V lost 0 bases and J lost 1, with 7 bases in between. Written as DNA, the CDR3 is TGTGCCAGCTCACCACCATACAGGTCTGGAAACACCATATATTTT. Amino acids: CASSPPYRSGNTIYF.

V is TRBV6-1 and J is TRBJ2-3, with TRBD1 matching over 7 bases. The CDR3 is made up of 16 amino acids. Germline-derived CDR1 and CDR2 are MNHNS and SASEGT. The V gene end was trimmed by 0 bases and the J gene end by 6 bases; junction bases not matched to a gene: 9. CDR3 loop: CASSEALRGGRDTQYF. The CDR3, as DNA: TGTGCCAGCAGTGAAGCGCTTAGAGGGGGCCGGGATACGCAGTATTTT.